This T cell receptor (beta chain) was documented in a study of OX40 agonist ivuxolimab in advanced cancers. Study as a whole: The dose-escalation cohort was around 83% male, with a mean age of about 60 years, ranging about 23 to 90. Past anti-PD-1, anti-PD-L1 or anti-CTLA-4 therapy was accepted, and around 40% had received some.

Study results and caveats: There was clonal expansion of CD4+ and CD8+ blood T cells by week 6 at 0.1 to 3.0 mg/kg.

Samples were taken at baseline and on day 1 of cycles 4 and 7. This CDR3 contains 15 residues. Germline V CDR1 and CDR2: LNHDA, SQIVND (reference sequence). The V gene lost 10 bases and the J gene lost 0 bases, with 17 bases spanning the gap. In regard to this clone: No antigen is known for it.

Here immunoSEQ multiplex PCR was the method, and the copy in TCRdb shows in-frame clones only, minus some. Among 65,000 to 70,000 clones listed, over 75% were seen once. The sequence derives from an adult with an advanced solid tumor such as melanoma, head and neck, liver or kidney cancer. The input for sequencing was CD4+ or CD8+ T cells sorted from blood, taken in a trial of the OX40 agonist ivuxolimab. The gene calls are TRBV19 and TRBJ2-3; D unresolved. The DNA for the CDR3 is TGTGCCACTACCCGATTGTTGGGTAGCACAGATACGCAGTATTTT. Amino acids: CATTRLLGSTDTQYF.